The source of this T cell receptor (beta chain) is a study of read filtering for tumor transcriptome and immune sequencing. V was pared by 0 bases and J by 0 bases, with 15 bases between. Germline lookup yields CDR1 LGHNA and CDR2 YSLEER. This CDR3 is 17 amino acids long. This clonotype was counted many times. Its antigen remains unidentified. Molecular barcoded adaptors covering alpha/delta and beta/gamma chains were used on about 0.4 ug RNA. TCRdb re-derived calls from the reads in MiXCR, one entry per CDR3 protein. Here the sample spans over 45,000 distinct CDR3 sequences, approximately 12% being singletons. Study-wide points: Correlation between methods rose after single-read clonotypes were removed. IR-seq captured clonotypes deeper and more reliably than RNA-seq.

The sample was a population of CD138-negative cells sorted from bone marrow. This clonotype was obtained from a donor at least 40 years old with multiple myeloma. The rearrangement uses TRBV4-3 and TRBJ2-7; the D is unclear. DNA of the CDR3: TGCGCCAGCAGCCAAGACAAGGACGGACGCTACTCCTACGAGCAGTACTTC. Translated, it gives CASSQDKDGRYSYEQYF.